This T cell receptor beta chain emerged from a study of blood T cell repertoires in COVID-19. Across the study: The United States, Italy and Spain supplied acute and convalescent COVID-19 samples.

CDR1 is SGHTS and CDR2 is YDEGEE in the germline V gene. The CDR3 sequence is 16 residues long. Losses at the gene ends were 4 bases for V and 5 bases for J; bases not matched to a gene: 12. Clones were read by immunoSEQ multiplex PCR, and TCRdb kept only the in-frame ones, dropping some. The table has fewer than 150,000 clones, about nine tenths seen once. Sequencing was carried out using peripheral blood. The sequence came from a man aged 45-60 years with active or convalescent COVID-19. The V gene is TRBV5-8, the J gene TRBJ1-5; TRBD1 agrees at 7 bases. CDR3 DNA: TGTGCCAGCAGCATCCCCGGCGGAGGGGGCTATCAGCCCCAGCATTTT. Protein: CASSIPGGGGYQPQHF.